This T cell receptor (beta chain) was documented in a study of naive CD8 T cells in extremely preterm neonates. General observations from the study: Productive template counts varied among preterm samples, a noted limitation. Term neonates around 0.4%, young children less than 0.035%, adults roughly 0.01%; preterm neonates shared roughly 2.8%. Preterm CDR3s were shorter than older groups', with fewer N additions and less trimming.

Looked up from germline, CDR1 is SGHVS and CDR2 is FQNEAQ. V lost 1 base and J 3 bases, leaving 10 bases between the germline ends. The CDR3 is 14 amino acids. The repertoire was sequenced with immunoSEQ multiplex PCR; TCRdb's copy has only in-frame clones and lacks some. The sample lists 21,000 or so clones; around 88% were seen once. For this clone: Its antigen is not identified.

Extremely preterm births at roughly 22-28 weeks of gestation supplied the samples. The sample holds sorted live naive CD8+ CD45RA+CCR7+ T cells. Sequences were obtained from naive CD8+ T cells from cord blood. This clonotype was obtained from a boy who was born preterm. The chain uses TRBV7-8 and TRBJ2-7, with D unresolved. The CDR3 loop reads CASSLVRMGYEQYF. CDR3 coding DNA: TGTGCCAGCAGCTTAGTCAGAATGGGCTACGAGCAGTACTTC.